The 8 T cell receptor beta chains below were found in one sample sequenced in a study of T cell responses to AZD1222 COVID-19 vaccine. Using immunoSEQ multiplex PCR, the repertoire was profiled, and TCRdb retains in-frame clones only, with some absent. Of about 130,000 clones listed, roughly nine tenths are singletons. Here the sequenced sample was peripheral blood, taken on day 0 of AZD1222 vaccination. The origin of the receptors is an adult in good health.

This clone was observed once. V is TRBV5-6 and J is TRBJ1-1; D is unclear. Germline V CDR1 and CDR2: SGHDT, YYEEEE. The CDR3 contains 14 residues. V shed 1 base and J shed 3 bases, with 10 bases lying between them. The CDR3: CASSLWVSYTEAFF. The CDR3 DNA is TGTGCCAGCAGCTTGTGGGTTTCCTACACTGAAGCTTTCTTT.

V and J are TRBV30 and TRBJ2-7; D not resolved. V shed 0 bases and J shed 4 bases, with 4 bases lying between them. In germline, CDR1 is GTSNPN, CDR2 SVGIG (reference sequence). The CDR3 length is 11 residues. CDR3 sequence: CAWSVRYEQYF. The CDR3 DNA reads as TGTGCCTGGAGTGTCAGGTACGAGCAGTACTTC.

CDR3 in amino acids: CASSGPEVGPGELFF. The CDR3 DNA follows: TGTGCCAGCAGCGGCCCAGAAGTTGGTCCCGGGGAGCTGTTTTTT. This chain connects TRBV9 to TRBJ2-2, with D hard to call. The germline V and J ends were trimmed by 3 bases and 6 bases, with 15 bases remaining between them. CDR1 is SGDLS, CDR2 YYNGEE, per germline. This CDR3 has 15 residues.

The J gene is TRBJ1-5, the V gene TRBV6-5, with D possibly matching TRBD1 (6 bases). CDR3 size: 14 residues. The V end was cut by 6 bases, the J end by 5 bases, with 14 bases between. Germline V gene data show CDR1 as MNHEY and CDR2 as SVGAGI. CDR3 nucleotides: TGTGCCAGCAGCTCACAGGGCGGGGATCAGCCCCAGCATTTT. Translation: CASSSQGGDQPQHF.

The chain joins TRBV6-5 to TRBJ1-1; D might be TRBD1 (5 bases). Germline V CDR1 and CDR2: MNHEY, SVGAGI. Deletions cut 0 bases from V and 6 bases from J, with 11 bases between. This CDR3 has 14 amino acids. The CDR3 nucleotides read TGTGCCAGCAGTTACTCCGGACGGGGGGCTGAAGCTTTCTTT. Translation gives CASSYSGRGAEAFF.

The CDR3 region is CASSLTGQAPPYEQYF. In nucleotides, the CDR3 is TGTGCCAGCAGCTTAACGGGACAAGCCCCCCCCTACGAGCAGTACTTC. This sequence joins TRBV5-6 and TRBJ2-7, with a possible D match to TRBD1 (6 bases). Trimming removed 2 bases at V and 2 bases at J, with 17 bases between. CDR3 length: 16 residues. CDR1 SGHDT and CDR2 YYEEEE come from the germline V gene.

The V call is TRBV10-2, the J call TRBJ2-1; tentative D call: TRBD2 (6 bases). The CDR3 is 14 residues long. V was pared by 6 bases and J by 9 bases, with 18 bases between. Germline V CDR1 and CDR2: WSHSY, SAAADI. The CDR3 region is CASSLQLAVGEQFF. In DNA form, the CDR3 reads TGCGCCAGCAGCCTCCAACTAGCAGTTGGTGAGCAGTTCTTC.

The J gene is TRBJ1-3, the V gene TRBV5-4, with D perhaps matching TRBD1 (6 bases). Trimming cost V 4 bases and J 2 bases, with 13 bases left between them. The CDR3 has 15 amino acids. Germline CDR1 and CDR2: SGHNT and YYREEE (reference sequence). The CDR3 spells CASSQGGGPGNTIYF. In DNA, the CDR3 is TGTGCCAGCAGCCAGGGCGGGGGGCCTGGAAACACCATATATTTT.